The 28 T cell receptor beta chains below all came from one sample that was sequenced in a study of Graves' ophthalmopathy and Graves' hyperthyroidism. Using RNA transcripts, the TCR beta CDR3 regions were amplified. The authors performed first-round RT-PCR with HTBI primers and then a second-round multiplex PCR. Via MiXCR, TCRdb re-called the multiplex PCR reads, giving one row per CDR3 protein. The sample carries approximately 500,000 distinct CDR3 sequences, approximately 15% recorded once. Sequencing was carried out using blood. Receptors were obtained from a woman aged 30 to 39 with Graves' ophthalmopathy.

This clonotype was picked up many times. The chain uses TRBV20-1 and TRBJ2-4; a weak D match, TRBD2 (6 bases). Between the trimmed V and J ends, which lost 0 bases and 8 bases, there was a span of 8 bases. From germline, CDR1 is DFQATT and CDR2 SNEGSKA (reference sequence). This CDR3 region has 12 residues. The DNA of the CDR3 is TGCAGTGCTAGAGAATGGGACTACATTCAGTACTTC. Translation gives CSAREWDYIQYF.

The CDR3 sequence: CASSARPGQGKYF. For the CDR3, the DNA is TGTGCCAGCAGTGCCCGCCCGGGACAGGGGAAGTACTTC. The chain has TRBV2 and TRBJ2-7; 10 positions agree with TRBD1. The CDR3 runs 13 residues. Germline-derived CDR1 and CDR2 are SNHLY and FYNNEI. V was clipped by 4 bases and J by 11 bases; unmatched bases: 8.

This clonotype has a count of ten or more. V gene TRBV7-2 combines with J gene TRBJ2-7; 9 nucleotides align to TRBD1. This CDR3 has 15 amino acids. CDR1 is SGHTA, CDR2 FQGNSA, per germline. The V and J ends lost 0 bases and 4 bases, in that order; junction bases with no gene match: 4. CDR3 amino acids: CASSLAWTGDYEQYF. CDR3 in DNA: TGTGCCAGCAGCTTAGCCTGGACAGGGGATTACGAGCAGTACTTC.

This sequence joins TRBV7-8 and TRBJ2-2, with D perhaps matching TRBD1 (6 bases). Germline CDR1 is SGHVS and CDR2 is FQNEAQ. The CDR3 runs to 18 residues. Trimming removed 2 bases at V and 7 bases at J, with 23 bases between. Written as DNA, the CDR3 is TGTGCCAGCAGCTTAAGACGGCCAGGGGATGGGACGGACGGGGAGCTGTTTTTT. It is translated as CASSLRRPGDGTDGELFF. Full variable domain (rest looked up from reference TRBV7-8 and TRBJ2-2): GAGVSQSPRYKVAKRGQDVALRCDPISGHVSLFWYQQALGQGPEFLTYFQNEAQLDKSGLPSDRFFAERPEGSVSTLKIQRTQQEDSAVYLCASSLRRPGDGTDGELFFGEGSRLTVL.

The chain has TRBV3-1 and TRBJ2-7, with TRBD1 matching over 9 bases. The germline gives CDR1 LGHDT, CDR2 YNNKEL (reference sequence). CDR3 size: 16 residues. With V trimmed by 1 base and J by 6 bases, 10 bases remained unmatched. The CDR3 DNA sequence: TGTGCCAGCAGCCAAGGTGTGGGGACAGGGTACGGCGAGCAGTACTTC. This gives the protein CASSQGVGTGYGEQYF.

At least ten counts were recorded for this clonotype. V gene TRBV6-2 or TRBV6-3 combines with J gene TRBJ2-7; D is possibly TRBD1 (6 bases). V gave up 5 bases and J gave up 3 bases, with 14 bases separating them. This CDR3 spans 14 amino acids. Germline V lookup: CDR1 MNHEY, CDR2 SVGEGT. CDR3 loop: CASSTSTGGYEQYF. CDR3 in DNA: TGTGCCAGCAGTACCTCGACAGGAGGCTACGAGCAGTACTTC.

As concerns this clonotype: One end of the junction does not line up with germline, which may come from a read error. The gene calls are TRBV18 and TRBJ2-4; D remains unclear. The CDR3 is made up of 16 amino acids. CDR1 is KGHSH, CDR2 LQKENI, per germline. Here the CDR3 DNA reads TGTGTCAGCTCACCAAAGCCGGAACTAGCCAAAAACATTCAGTACTTC. Translating gives CVSSPKPELAKNIQYF.

This clonotype was seen at least ten times. The chain employs TRBV11-2 and TRBJ2-5; D might be TRBD1 (6 bases). The germline V gene encodes CDR1 SGHAT and CDR2 FQNNGV. The CDR3 sequence is 15 residues long. The V end was cut by 1 base, the J end by 3 bases, with 12 bases between. CDR3 sequence reads: CASSLGRTVKETQYF. The DNA of the CDR3 is TGTGCCAGCAGCTTAGGTCGGACAGTAAAAGAGACCCAGTACTTC.

The chain is built from TRBV28 and TRBJ2-2; TRBD1 agrees at 7 bases. Germline V gives CDR1 MDHEN, CDR2 SYDVKM. V shed 3 bases, J shed 5 bases, and the junction held 6 bases outside the gene matches. The CDR3 length is 15 residues. CDR3 sequence reads: CASSFRGQRTGELFF. The CDR3 nucleotides are TGTGCCAGCAGTTTTAGGGGACAGCGGACCGGGGAGCTGTTTTTT.

This clonotype was recorded a few times. The chain links TRBV5-4 to TRBJ2-2, with TRBD1 identical over 7 bases. The CDR3 is made up of 17 amino acids. In germline, CDR1 is SGHNT, CDR2 YYREEE (reference sequence). The V and J ends lost 0 bases and 5 bases, in that order; junction bases with no gene match: 10. The DNA of the CDR3 is TGTGCCAGCAGCTTGGGCCCCACAGGGGTAGGAACCGGGGAGCTGTTTTTT. Translated: CASSLGPTGVGTGELFF.

This clonotype was observed many times. This sequence joins TRBV15 and TRBJ1-3; D gene uncertain. V was shortened by 1 base and J by 0 bases, with 10 bases between the two germline ends. The germline V gene encodes CDR1 LNHNV and CDR2 YYDKDF (reference sequence). There are 16 residues in the CDR3. CDR3 sequence (DNA): TGTGCCACCAGCAGAGTACCTCGGTTCTCTGGAAACACCATATATTTT. Translated, it gives CATSRVPRFSGNTIYF.

In this sample, this clonotype turned up many times. V is TRBV12-5 and J is TRBJ2-5; 7 positions agree with TRBD2. This CDR3 has 13 amino acids. Unmatched junction bases numbered 4, after V lost 1 base and J lost 8 bases. Germline V gene lookup returns CDR1 LGHNT and CDR2 FRNRAP. The CDR3 reads CASGLGGGSTQYF. The CDR3 bases are TGTGCTAGTGGTTTGGGGGGGGGTAGCACCCAGTACTTC.

This clonotype was observed many times. The V and J genes are TRBV20-1 and TRBJ1-5, with 7 bases fitting TRBD1. There are 14 residues in the CDR3. The germline gives CDR1 DFQATT, CDR2 SNEGSKA (reference sequence). V lost 3 bases and J lost 4; bases outside the gene matches: 6. The CDR3 bases are TGCAGTGCTAGGACAGGGAGGGAGAATCAGCCCCAGCATTTT. It is translated as CSARTGRENQPQHF.

This chain uses TRBV2 with TRBJ1-5; D not resolved. CDR3 length equals 15 residues. Germline V gene sequence: CDR1 SNHLY, CDR2 FYNNEI. The V and J ends lost 5 bases and 0 bases respectively, with 11 bases between them. CDR3 nucleotides: TGTGCCAGCAGTTACTCGATGGCTAGCAATCAGCCCCAGCATTTT. Translating it yields CASSYSMASNQPQHF.

This clonotype has a count of ten or more. V usage is TRBV6-1 and J usage is TRBJ1-2; D is undetermined. Germline V lookup: CDR1 MNHNS, CDR2 SASEGT. The CDR3 length is 17 residues. V was pared by 3 bases and J by 2 bases, with 19 bases between. Written as DNA, the CDR3 is TGTGCCAGCAGTGAGACTGATGCCGAGACGACCAACTATGGCTACACCTTC. Translating gives CASSETDAETTNYGYTF.

This clonotype was observed at least ten times. The chain carries TRBV29-1 and TRBJ2-5; TRBD1 might be the D (6 bases). V lost 4 bases and J lost 3, with 12 bases in between. The CDR3 length is 13 residues. CDR1 is SQVTM, CDR2 ANQGSEA, per germline. The CDR3 protein is CSVGRDMEETQYF. For the CDR3, the DNA is TGCAGCGTTGGCCGGGACATGGAAGAGACCCAGTACTTC. The full variable domain, its missing parts supplied by reference TRBV29-1 and TRBJ2-5, is SAVISQKPSRDICQRGTSLTIQCQVDSQVTMMFWYRQQPGQSLTLIATANQGSEATYESGFVIDKFPISRPNLTFSTLTVSNMSPEDSSIYLCSVGRDMEETQYFGPGTRLLVL.

The table lists this clonotype with many counts. The rearrangement uses TRBV12-3 or TRBV12-4 and TRBJ2-7, with 11 positions matching TRBD2. The J segment lost 2 bases and the V segment lost 6 bases, leaving 6 bases of the junction unmatched. There are 15 residues in the CDR3. The CDR3 DNA sequence: TGTGCCAGCAGGTCGCTAGCGGGGGGAACCTACGAGCAGTACTTC. It codes for CASRSLAGGTYEQYF.

The V gene is TRBV6-2 or TRBV6-3, the J gene TRBJ2-7, with no clear D. The germline gives CDR1 MNHEY, CDR2 SVGEGT. This CDR3 has 14 amino acids. The V end lost 0 bases, the J end lost 4 bases, and 10 bases lay between the germline ends. In DNA, the CDR3 is TGTGCCAGCAGTTACTCTAACGTCGGGTACGAGCAGTACTTC. Protein sequence: CASSYSNVGYEQYF.

CDR3 loop: CASSLSSVPIQETQYF. The CDR3 DNA sequence: TGTGCCAGCAGCTTATCGAGCGTTCCCATACAGGAGACCCAGTACTTC. The chain combines TRBV7-2 with TRBJ2-5; D gene uncertain. Germline V gives CDR1 SGHTA, CDR2 FQGNSA. The V end lost 2 bases, the J end lost 5 bases, and 18 bases lay between the germline ends. There are 16 residues in the CDR3.

The table lists this clonotype with many counts. This rearrangement joins TRBV2 to TRBJ1-5, with TRBD1 as a possible D gene (5 bases). V lost 7 bases to trimming and J lost 4 bases, with 11 bases between them. This CDR3 is 13 amino acids long. The V gene's germline CDR1 is SNHLY and CDR2 FYNNEI. Here the CDR3 DNA reads TGTGCCAGCACCTGGACACTAAATCAGCCCCAGCATTTT. Translation gives CASTWTLNQPQHF.

This clonotype was observed at least ten times. The genes are TRBV30 and TRBJ1-1; D call uncertain. Per germline, CDR1 GTSNPN and CDR2 SVGIG (reference sequence). V was trimmed by 1 base and J by 8 bases, leaving 8 bases between them. The CDR3 spans 11 residues. CDR3 sequence: CAWSAKVEAFF. CDR3 DNA: TGTGCCTGGAGTGCGAAGGTGGAAGCTTTCTTT.

As regards this clonotype: A single base separates this from a much larger clone, so it may be a read error. The chain is built from TRBV5-1 and TRBJ2-5; unclear D gene. CDR3 size: 15 residues. V lost 0 bases to trimming and J lost 3 bases, with 12 bases between them. Germline V gene sequence: CDR1 SGHRS, CDR2 YFSETQ. As DNA, the CDR3 is TGCGCCAGCAGCTTGGGTTCGGCAGCCAAAGAGACCCAGTACTTC. This sequence encodes CASSLGSAAKETQYF.

In its sample, this clonotype was seen many times. The chain recombines TRBV12-3 or TRBV12-4 with TRBJ2-7; D might be TRBD1 (5 bases). Trimming cost V 6 bases and J 5 bases, with 11 bases left between them. The CDR3 runs 12 residues. The CDR3: CASSLQVHEQYF. For the CDR3, the DNA is TGTGCCAGCAGCCTACAGGTCCACGAGCAGTACTTC.

This clonotype was observed many times. The CDR3 DNA is TGTGCCAGCAGCAAAATACCAAGCAACTACGAGCAGTACTTC. Translated: CASSKIPSNYEQYF. V is TRBV7-2 and J is TRBJ2-7; D not resolved. Trimming took off 5 bases at V and 3 bases at J, with 14 bases between the two ends. The CDR3 has 14 residues. Germline V gives CDR1 SGHTA, CDR2 FQGNSA. The full variable domain, with the rest looked up from reference TRBV7-2 and TRBJ2-7, is GAGVSQSPSNKVTEKGKDVELRCDPISGHTALYWYRQSLGQGLEFLIYFQGNSAPDKSGLPSDRFSAERTGGSVSTLTIQRTQQEDSAVYLCASSKIPSNYEQYFGPGTRLTVT.

A few counts support this clonotype. This CDR3 fails to terminate in the conserved phenylalanine or tryptophan, so it likely reflects a read error. The chain recombines TRBV20-1 with TRBJ2-2; either TRBD1 or TRBD2 may fit D (5 bases each). Germline V gene data show CDR1 as DFQATT and CDR2 as SNEGSKA (reference sequence). The CDR3 has 13 amino acids. The germline V and J ends were trimmed by 1 base and 6 bases, with 9 bases remaining between them. CDR3 sequence (DNA): TGCAGTGCTAGAGTGAGGGGTGCCGGGGAGCTGTTTTCT. It codes for CSARVRGAGELFS.

This clonotype was picked up a small number of times. V is TRBV11-3 and J is TRBJ2-7, with a weak D call TRBD2 (6 bases). Between the trimmed V and J ends, which lost 1 base and 5 bases, there was a span of 12 bases. The CDR3 contains 14 residues. From germline, CDR1 is SGHNT and CDR2 YENEEA. This CDR3 is CASSLGGGFHEQYF. DNA of the CDR3: TGTGCCAGCAGCTTAGGAGGAGGGTTCCACGAGCAGTACTTC.

Ten or more counts support this clonotype. The chain joins TRBV11-2 to TRBJ2-6; TRBD1 agrees at 9 bases. Germline values: CDR1 SGHAT, CDR2 FQNNGV. This CDR3 contains 16 residues. The junction had 3 bases not matched to a gene; V was cut back by 5 bases and J by 1 base. This CDR3 reads CASSRDRVSGANVLTF. CDR3 nucleotide sequence: TGTGCCAGCAGCCGGGACAGGGTTTCTGGGGCCAACGTCCTGACTTTC.

This clonotype was observed many times. CDR3 DNA sequence: TGTGCCAGCAGTTCCCGGGACAGTAGAAATAGCAATCAGCCCCAGCATTTT. This sequence encodes CASSSRDSRNSNQPQHF. The rearrangement uses TRBV6-2 or TRBV6-3 and TRBJ1-5, with TRBD1 matching over 7 bases. With V trimmed by 4 bases and J by 0 bases, 9 bases remained unmatched. Germline V lookup: CDR1 MNHEY, CDR2 SVGEGT. The CDR3 is 17 residues long.